This T cell receptor beta chain was recovered during a study of CD8 T cells in ankylosing spondylitis. V was clipped by 8 bases and J by 0 bases, with 11 bases between them. There are 14 residues in the CDR3. Germline loops: CDR1 LGHNA, CDR2 YSLEER. Each CDR3 protein gets one entry after TCRdb re-called the 5' RACE reads with MiXCR. The sample has roughly 170,000 distinct CDR3 sequences; 9.8% are singletons. Sample: blood, either unsorted or a sorted T cell fraction (not recorded which). The TCR originated in a female donor with ankylosing spondylitis or in good health (not recorded which). This rearrangement joins TRBV4-3 to TRBJ2-4, with D unclear. The CDR3 DNA reads TGCGCCAGCGGCAGCAGTCTAGCCAAAAACATTCAGTACTTC. This translates into CASGSSLAKNIQYF.